This TCR beta chain appears in the sequencing data of a study of CD8+CD57+ T cells in acquired aplastic anemia. On the study more broadly: The sorted CD4+ and CD8+ cells yielded an average approximately 3 ug of DNA. Findings of the study overall: Patient and control CD8+ Simpson's diversity was not significantly different.

V dropped 6 bases and J dropped 7; count of bases not matched to a gene: 10. The CDR3 consists of 16 residues. From germline, CDR1 is SGHAT and CDR2 FQNNGV. This clonotype was seen ten or more times. Its antigen is undetermined. Previously, flow cytometry had revealed CD8+CD57+ cell expansion in the patients chosen for sequencing. Blood came from patients not yet given any therapy. Genomic DNA was employed as the template in profiling TCR beta VDJ and CDR3. TCRdb ran MiXCR on the reads and lists one entry per CDR3 protein. The sample includes 220,000 or so distinct CDR3 sequences, over 55% seen only once; the top ten take about 60%.

This receptor was taken from a human donor with aplastic anemia. Sequencing used sorted CD4+, CD8+, or CD8+CD57+ T cells (not recorded which) from PBMCs. V usage is TRBV11-2 and J usage is TRBJ1-6; 9 bases match TRBD1. The CDR3 sequence: CASRRTGTGMNSPLHF. In DNA, the CDR3 is TGTGCCAGCAGGCGGACCGGGACAGGGATGAATTCACCCCTCCACTTT.